The text below deals with one TCR beta chain. V was cut by 4 bases and J by 6 bases, with 10 bases left in between. This CDR3 comprises 13 residues. Germline V gene sequence: CDR1 ENHRY, CDR2 SYGVKD. The table came from immunoSEQ multiplex PCR; TCRdb's copy has only in-frame clones and leaves some out. Among 34,000 or so clones listed, 90% were seen once. This entry is derived from a study of T cell changes during pregnancy in multiple sclerosis. V gene TRBV10-3 combines with J gene TRBJ2-1; no firm D call. This clonotype was sampled from a female donor with multiple sclerosis, enrolled in a pregnancy study. The source was CD8+ T cells from peripheral blood mononuclear cells, collected in the first trimester of pregnancy. CDR3 sequence reads: CAISAAATNEQFF. CDR3 DNA sequence: TGTGCCATCAGTGCGGCGGCTACCAATGAGCAGTTCTTC.